The 23 T cell receptor beta chains below come from one sample, sequenced in a study of blood T cell repertoires in COVID-19. Method: immunoSEQ multiplex PCR; TCRdb's copy keeps in-frame clones and lacks some. The sample carries 650,000 to 800,000 clones, 75% to 90% recorded once. The sequenced sample consisted of peripheral blood. The receptors shown here come from a woman aged 18 to 35 with acute or convalescent COVID-19.

V and J are TRBV4-3 and TRBJ2-6; 7 bases are shared with TRBD1. The J segment lost 4 bases and the V segment lost 0 bases, leaving 6 bases of the junction unmatched. The CDR3 contains 17 residues. Germline assignment: CDR1 LGHNA and CDR2 YSLEER. CDR3 sequence (DNA): TGCGCCAGCAGCCAAGATCTGAACAGGGGCGGGGCCAACGTCCTGACTTTC. Translation: CASSQDLNRGGANVLTF.

The rearrangement joins TRBV23-1 to TRBJ1-2; 7 bases line up with TRBD1. TRBV23-1 belongs to the ORF category, with a function that is uncertain. Unmatched junction bases numbered 9, after V lost 6 bases and J lost 8 bases. This CDR3 contains 13 residues. As DNA, the CDR3 is TGCGCCAGCAGCCCGAGAGGGGGCGCAGGCTACACCTTC. Translation gives CASSPRGGAGYTF.

The chain links TRBV6-4 to TRBJ2-1; TRBD1 aligns across 9 bases. CDR3 length: 16 amino acids. Germline CDR1 is MRHNA and CDR2 is SNTAGT. V was pared by 7 bases and J by 2 bases, with 9 bases of the junction left unmatched. The CDR3 protein is CASKSEGTGTYNEQFF. The CDR3 region has the DNA TGTGCCAGCAAATCAGAAGGGACAGGGACCTACAATGAGCAGTTCTTC.

This chain connects TRBV19 to TRBJ1-2, with 7 bases aligning to TRBD1. Germline V gene lookup returns CDR1 LNHDA and CDR2 SQIVND (reference sequence). The CDR3 is made up of 13 amino acids. With V trimmed by 3 bases and J by 6 bases, 4 bases remained unmatched. CDR3 sequence (DNA): TGTGCCAGTAGTATTTGGCAGGGGGATGGCTACACCTTC. It specifies CASSIWQGDGYTF.

This chain links TRBV6-5 with TRBJ1-2; 10 bases are a match to TRBD1. V gave up 4 bases and J gave up 4 bases; unmatched junction bases: 6. The CDR3 is 15 residues long. Per germline, CDR1 MNHEY and CDR2 SVGAGI. The CDR3 DNA reads TGTGCCAGCAGTTTGGGACAGGGGATTCTCTATGGCTACACCTTC. Translated: CASSLGQGILYGYTF.

This clone has just one count. The V gene is TRBV15, the J gene TRBJ1-5, with no clear D. Germline V gene lookup returns CDR1 LNHNV and CDR2 YYDKDF (reference sequence). CDR3 length equals 15 residues. Trimming pared 5 bases from V and 4 bases from J, leaving 15 bases between. This chain's CDR3 is CATSPRGSTNQPQHF. DNA of the CDR3: TGTGCCACCAGCCCGAGAGGAAGTACGAATCAGCCCCAGCATTTT.

The rearrangement joins TRBV24-1 to TRBJ1-2; 7 bases line up with TRBD1. The CDR3 loop spans 15 amino acids. Per the germline V gene, CDR1 is KGHDR and CDR2 is SFDVKD. The V gene end was trimmed by 2 bases and the J gene end by 4 bases; junction bases not matched to a gene: 6. The CDR3 sequence is CATSDSGTVPYGYTF. The CDR3 nucleotides are TGTGCCACCAGTGATTCCGGGACAGTCCCCTATGGCTACACCTTC.

This chain joins TRBV6-6 and TRBJ2-7; 8 nucleotides agree with TRBD2. This CDR3 contains 15 residues. Germline V gene lookup returns CDR1 MNHNY and CDR2 SVGAGI (reference sequence). J gave up 0 bases and V 2 bases, and 3 bases lay outside the gene matches. CDR3 DNA sequence: TGTGCCAGCAGTTACGAACGGGGGGGCTCCTACGAGCAGTACTTC. Translation: CASSYERGGSYEQYF.

V usage is TRBV10-3 and J usage is TRBJ1-1; D possibly corresponds to TRBD1 (6 bases). V was shortened by 2 bases and J by 3 bases, with 10 bases between the two germline ends. The CDR3 runs 14 residues. Germline V gives CDR1 ENHRY, CDR2 SYGVKD. The CDR3 region is CAISESPGDTEAFF. In nucleotides, the CDR3 is TGTGCCATCAGTGAGAGTCCAGGGGACACTGAAGCTTTCTTT.

The chain employs TRBV3-1 (or the pseudogene TRBV3-2) and TRBJ1-2; no reliable D call. The V end lost 4 bases, the J end lost 5 bases, and 8 bases lay between the germline ends. Germline CDR1 LGHDT, CDR2 YNNKEL (reference sequence). The CDR3 has 12 residues. Here the CDR3 reads CASSPPGYGYTF. The DNA for the CDR3 is TGTGCCAGCAGCCCTCCGGGATATGGCTACACCTTC.

The chain employs TRBV30 and TRBJ2-1; possibly TRBD1 for D (5 bases). V lost 0 bases and J lost 7, with 10 bases in between. Germline CDR1 reads GTSNPN; CDR2 reads SVGIG (reference sequence). CDR3 length equals 13 residues. This CDR3 reads CAWSVQVANEQFF. CDR3 sequence (DNA): TGTGCCTGGAGTGTACAGGTGGCGAATGAGCAGTTCTTC.

The rearrangement joins TRBV5-5 to TRBJ2-2; D may be TRBD2 (7 bases). Germline values: CDR1 SGHKS, CDR2 YYEKEE (reference sequence). The CDR3 is made up of 15 amino acids. V lost 1 base and J lost 5, with 12 bases in between. The CDR3 reads CASSLLGGVTGELFF. CDR3 coding DNA: TGTGCCAGCAGCTTGCTAGGGGGGGTAACCGGGGAGCTGTTTTTT.

This clone appeared once. This chain connects TRBV4-3 to TRBJ1-6; weak D call: TRBD1 (5 bases). CDR1 is LGHNA, CDR2 YSLEER, per germline. V lost 2 bases to trimming and J lost 10 bases, with 12 bases between them. The CDR3 sequence is 14 residues long. The CDR3 spells CASSQLGGDSPLHF. Here the CDR3 DNA reads TGCGCCAGCAGCCAACTGGGGGGGGACTCACCCCTCCACTTT.

This rearrangement joins TRBV2 to TRBJ1-5; TRBD1 might be the D (6 bases). V dropped 4 bases and J dropped 5 bases, with 12 bases sitting between them. Germline loops: CDR1 SNHLY, CDR2 FYNNEI. The CDR3 is 14 amino acids. CDR3 nucleotide sequence: TGTGCCAGCAGTGCCCGGGGACAATATCAGCCCCAGCATTTT. The encoded protein is CASSARGQYQPQHF.

This clone has just one count. CDR3 sequence (DNA): TGTGCCAGCAGTTACGTTTCCAGGGCCCAAGAGACCCAGTACTTC. The encoded protein is CASSYVSRAQETQYF. The chain uses TRBV6-5 and TRBJ2-5, with D possibly being TRBD1 (5 bases). Germline V gives CDR1 MNHEY, CDR2 SVGAGI. V was trimmed by 2 bases and J by 1 base, leaving 11 bases between them. This CDR3 is 15 amino acids long.

The chain is built from TRBV7-2 and TRBJ2-3; TRBD1 matches 7 bases. The V gene end was trimmed by 3 bases and the J gene end by 4 bases; junction bases not matched to a gene: 7. CDR1 is SGHTA, CDR2 FQGNSA, per germline. CDR3 length: 15 residues. The CDR3 sequence: CASSFNRGGADTQYF. CDR3 bases: TGTGCCAGCAGCTTCAACAGGGGCGGCGCAGATACGCAGTATTTT.

The CDR3 reads CASSFIAFGTDTQYF. The CDR3 coding sequence is TGTGCCAGCAGTTTTATAGCTTTCGGGACAGATACGCAGTATTTT. V usage is TRBV27 and J usage is TRBJ2-3; D uncertain. This CDR3 is 15 amino acids long. Germline CDR1 MNHEY, CDR2 SMNVEV (reference sequence). Trimming took 3 bases from V and 3 from J, leaving 13 bases between them.

The gene calls are TRBV3-1 (or the pseudogene TRBV3-2) and TRBJ1-2; D remains ambiguous. This CDR3 has 16 amino acids. V dropped 2 bases and J dropped 4 bases, with 17 bases sitting between them. Germline V lookup: CDR1 LGHDT, CDR2 YNNKEL (reference sequence). CDR3 sequence (DNA): TGTGCCAGCAGCCAACTCGGCGCCAGGATCGGCTATGGCTACACCTTC. Translated: CASSQLGARIGYGYTF.

The J gene is TRBJ1-5, the V gene TRBV12-5, with D perhaps matching TRBD1 (6 bases). Germline CDR1 is LGHNT and CDR2 is FRNRAP. V lost 11 bases and J lost 0, with 17 bases in between. The CDR3 is made up of 15 amino acids. Here the CDR3 reads CASLYREDSNQPQHF. DNA of the CDR3: TGTGCTTCCCTATACAGGGAAGATAGCAATCAGCCCCAGCATTTT.

The DNA of the CDR3 is TGTGCCAGCAGCGCTGCTAGCGGTACCTACAATGAGCAGTTCTTC. This gives the protein CASSAASGTYNEQFF. The chain uses TRBV9 and TRBJ2-1, with TRBD2 identical over 7 bases. The germline V gene encodes CDR1 SGDLS and CDR2 YYNGEE. There are 15 residues in the CDR3. V shed 3 bases, J shed 2 bases, and the junction held 5 bases outside the gene matches.

This chain joins TRBV7-9 and TRBJ2-1; 8 bases align to TRBD1. V was clipped by 7 bases and J by 0 bases; unmatched bases: 11. Germline-derived CDR1 and CDR2 are SEHNR and FQNEAQ (reference sequence). The CDR3 extends over 17 amino acids. CDR3 bases: TGTGCCAGCATCCCCTCAGGGGGCTCAAGCTCCTACAATGAGCAGTTCTTC. Translation: CASIPSGGSSSYNEQFF.

The V and J genes are TRBV6-2 or TRBV6-3 and TRBJ1-1; no definite D call. Germline V gene lookup returns CDR1 MNHEY and CDR2 SVGEGT. V was shortened by 2 bases and J by 2 bases, with 15 bases between the two germline ends. The CDR3 contains 16 residues. CDR3 bases: TGTGCCAGCAGTTACATCGTGGGGAGAAAAAACACTGAAGCTTTCTTT. Its protein is CASSYIVGRKNTEAFF.

This sequence joins TRBV4-2 and TRBJ1-5; D possibly corresponds to TRBD1 (5 bases). The CDR3 consists of 19 residues. The germline V gene encodes CDR1 LGHNA and CDR2 YNFKEQ. V was pared by 0 bases and J by 0 bases, with 18 bases between. CDR3 in DNA: TGTGCCAGCAGCCAAGAAGGAGGGGAAAGGGGCCCTAGCAATCAGCCCCAGCATTTT. This gives the protein CASSQEGGERGPSNQPQHF.